The 4 T cell receptor beta chains below come from one sample, sequenced in a study of T cell responses to AZD1222 COVID-19 vaccine listed by TCRdb under 2021. Libraries were made using the immunoSEQ multiplex PCR assay. Sourced from immuneACCESS, this table was stored by TCRdb with only in-frame sequences that have V and J called. A share of the clones is absent; for the studies checked, an unresolved V gene accounts for under half, and the remainder has no known explanation. This sample is represented by about 86,000 clones; approximately 88% of them were singletons. The biggest ten clones account for less than 6% of the sample. The time point label, as the study defines it: baseline before first vaccination. Specimen: peripheral blood, collected on day 0 of AZD1222 vaccination. The receptor source for this set is an adult in good health.

This clone was seen a handful of times. The J gene is TRBJ1-2, the V gene TRBV7-3; weak D call: TRBD1 (6 bases). V was shortened by 0 bases and J by 4 bases, with 18 bases between the two germline ends. This CDR3 is 17 amino acids long. The germline CDR1 and CDR2 sequences are SGHTA and FQGTGA. The chain's CDR3 is CASSLTGGEGDSYGYTF. In DNA, the CDR3 is TGTGCCAGCAGCTTAACAGGCGGTGAGGGGGACTCCTATGGCTACACCTTC.

The chain is built from TRBV5-4 and TRBJ1-6; D unclear. Trimming took 9 bases from V and 3 from J, leaving 10 bases between them. CDR3 size: 13 residues. Germline CDR1 and CDR2: SGHNT and YYREEE (reference sequence). Written as DNA, the CDR3 is TGTGCCACTGAGAAAGACTATAATTCACCCCTCCACTTT. This gives the protein CATEKDYNSPLHF.

This clone appeared a single time. The V call is TRBV15, the J call TRBJ1-5; maybe TRBD1 (6 bases). CDR3 length: 15 amino acids. V was clipped by 1 base and J by 3 bases, with 10 bases between them. In germline, CDR1 is LNHNV, CDR2 YYDKDF (reference sequence). For the CDR3, the DNA is TGTGCCACCAGCAGAGCAGGGGTAGTCAATCAGCCCCAGCATTTT. As protein: CATSRAGVVNQPQHF.

The chain joins TRBV20-1 to TRBJ2-7; perhaps D is TRBD1 or TRBD2 (5 bases each). Germline loops: CDR1 DFQATT, CDR2 SNEGSKA (reference sequence). This CDR3 contains 12 residues. The V and J ends lost 3 bases and 3 bases respectively, with 9 bases between them. The CDR3, as DNA: TGCAGTGCTAGTGAGGGGTACTACGAGCAGTACTTC. Protein: CSASEGYYEQYF.